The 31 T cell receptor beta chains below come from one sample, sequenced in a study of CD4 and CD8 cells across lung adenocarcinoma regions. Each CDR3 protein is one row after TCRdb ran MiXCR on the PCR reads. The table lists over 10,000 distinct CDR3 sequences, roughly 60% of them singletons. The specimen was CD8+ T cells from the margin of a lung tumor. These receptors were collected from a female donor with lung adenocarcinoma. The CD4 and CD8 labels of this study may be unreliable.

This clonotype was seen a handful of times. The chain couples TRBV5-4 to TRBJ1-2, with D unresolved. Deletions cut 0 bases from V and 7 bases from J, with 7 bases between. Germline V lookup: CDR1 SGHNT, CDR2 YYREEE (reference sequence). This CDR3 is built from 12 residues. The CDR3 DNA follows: TGTGCCAGCAGCTTGGGGGGTCCTGGCTACACCTTC. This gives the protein CASSLGGPGYTF. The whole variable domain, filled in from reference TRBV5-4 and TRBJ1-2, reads ETGVTQSPTHLIKTRGQQVTLRCSSQSGHNTVSWYQQALGQGPQFIFQYYREEENGRGNFPPRFSGLQFPNYSSELNVNALELDDSALYLCASSLGGPGYTFGSGTRLTVV.

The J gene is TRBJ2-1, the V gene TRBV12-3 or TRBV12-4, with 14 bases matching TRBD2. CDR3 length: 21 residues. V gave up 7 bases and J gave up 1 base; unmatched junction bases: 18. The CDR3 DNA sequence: TGTGCCAGCACCGTGACTAGCGGGGGGGCGGGGCTATATTGGTCCTACAATGAGCAGTTCTTC. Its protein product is CASTVTSGGAGLYWSYNEQFF.

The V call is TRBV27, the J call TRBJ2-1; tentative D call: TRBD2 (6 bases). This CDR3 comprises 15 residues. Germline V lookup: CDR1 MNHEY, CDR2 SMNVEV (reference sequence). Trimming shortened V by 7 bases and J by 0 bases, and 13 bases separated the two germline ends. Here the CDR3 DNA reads TGTGCCAGCAATAAGGACTATTCCTCCTACAATGAGCAGTTCTTC. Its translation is CASNKDYSSYNEQFF.

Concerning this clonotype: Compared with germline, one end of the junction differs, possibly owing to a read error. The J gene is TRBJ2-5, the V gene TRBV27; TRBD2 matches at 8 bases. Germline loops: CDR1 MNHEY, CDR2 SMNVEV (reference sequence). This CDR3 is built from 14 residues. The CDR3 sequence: CAGSGGPDQETQYF. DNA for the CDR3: TGTGCGGGGAGCGGGGGTCCAGACCAAGAGACGCAGTACTTC.

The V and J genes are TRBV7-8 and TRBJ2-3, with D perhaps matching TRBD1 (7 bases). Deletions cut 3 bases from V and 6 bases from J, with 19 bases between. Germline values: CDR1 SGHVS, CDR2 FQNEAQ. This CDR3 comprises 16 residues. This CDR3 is CASSFASTGRMDTQYF. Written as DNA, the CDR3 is TGTGCCAGCAGCTTCGCCTCGACAGGGAGGATGGATACGCAGTATTTT.

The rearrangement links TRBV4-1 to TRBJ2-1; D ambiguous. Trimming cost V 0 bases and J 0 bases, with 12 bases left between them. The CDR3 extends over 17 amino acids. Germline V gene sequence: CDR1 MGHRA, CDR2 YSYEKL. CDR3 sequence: CASSQDQESSSYNEQFF. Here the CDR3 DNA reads TGCGCCAGCAGCCAAGATCAGGAGTCGAGCTCCTACAATGAGCAGTTCTTC.

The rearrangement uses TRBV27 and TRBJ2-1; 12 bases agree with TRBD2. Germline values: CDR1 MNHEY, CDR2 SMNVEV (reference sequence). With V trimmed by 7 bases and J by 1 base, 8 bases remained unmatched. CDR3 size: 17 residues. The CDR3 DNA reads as TGTGCCAGCACAAGGCTAGCGGGAGGGAGTTCCTACAATGAGCAGTTCTTC. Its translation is CASTRLAGGSSYNEQFF.

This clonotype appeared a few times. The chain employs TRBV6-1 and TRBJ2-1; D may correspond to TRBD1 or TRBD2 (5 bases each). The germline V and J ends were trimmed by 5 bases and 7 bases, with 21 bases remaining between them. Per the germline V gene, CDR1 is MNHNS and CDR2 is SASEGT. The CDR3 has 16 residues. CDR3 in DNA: TGTGCCAGCAGTCTAAGGGGAGACCCGGATAGGAATGAGCAGTTCTTC. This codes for CASSLRGDPDRNEQFF.

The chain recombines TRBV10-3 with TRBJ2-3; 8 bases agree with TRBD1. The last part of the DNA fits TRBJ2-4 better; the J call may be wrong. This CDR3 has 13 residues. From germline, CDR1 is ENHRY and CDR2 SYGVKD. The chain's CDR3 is CATGTGGKDTQYF. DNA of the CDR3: TGTGCCACGGGGACAGGAGGCAAAGACACTCAGTACTTC.

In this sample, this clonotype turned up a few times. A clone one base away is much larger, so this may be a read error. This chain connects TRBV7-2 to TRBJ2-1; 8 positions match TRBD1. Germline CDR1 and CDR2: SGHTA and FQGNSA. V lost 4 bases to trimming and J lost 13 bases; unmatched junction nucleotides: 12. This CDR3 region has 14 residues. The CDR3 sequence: CASSWTGFQETQFF. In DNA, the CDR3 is TGTGCCAGCAGCTGGACAGGGTTCCAAGAGACCCAGTTCTTC.

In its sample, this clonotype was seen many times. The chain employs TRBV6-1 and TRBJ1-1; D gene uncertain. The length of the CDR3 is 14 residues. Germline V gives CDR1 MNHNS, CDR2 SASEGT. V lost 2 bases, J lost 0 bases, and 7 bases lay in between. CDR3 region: CASSESGMNTEAFF. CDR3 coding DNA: TGTGCCAGCAGTGAATCCGGAATGAACACTGAAGCTTTCTTT.

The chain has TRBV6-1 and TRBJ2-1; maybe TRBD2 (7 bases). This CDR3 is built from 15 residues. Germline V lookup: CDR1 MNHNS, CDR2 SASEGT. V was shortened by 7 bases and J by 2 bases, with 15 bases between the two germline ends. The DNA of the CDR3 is TGTGCCAGCACCCTGGGCGGGGGCGCCTACAATGAGCAGTTCTTC. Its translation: CASTLGGGAYNEQFF.

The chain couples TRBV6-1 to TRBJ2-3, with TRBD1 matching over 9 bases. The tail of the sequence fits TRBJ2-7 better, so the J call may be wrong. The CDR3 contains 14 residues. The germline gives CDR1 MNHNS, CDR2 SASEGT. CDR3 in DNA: TGTGCCAGCAGTGTAACAGGGGGCACAGAGACGCAGTACTTC. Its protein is CASSVTGGTETQYF.

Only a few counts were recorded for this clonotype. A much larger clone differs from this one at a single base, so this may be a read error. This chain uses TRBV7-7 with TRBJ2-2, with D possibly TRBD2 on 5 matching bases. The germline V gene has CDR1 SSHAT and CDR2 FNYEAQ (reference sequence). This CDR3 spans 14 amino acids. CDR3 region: CVSSLETNSGELFF. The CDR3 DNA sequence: TGTGTTAGCAGCTTAGAGACTAATTCCGGGGAGCTGTTTTTT.

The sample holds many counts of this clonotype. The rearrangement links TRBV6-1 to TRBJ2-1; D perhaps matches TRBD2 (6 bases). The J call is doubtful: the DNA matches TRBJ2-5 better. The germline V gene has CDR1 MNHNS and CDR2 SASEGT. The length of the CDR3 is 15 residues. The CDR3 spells CASSMGRGELETQYF. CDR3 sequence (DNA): TGTGCCAGCAGTATGGGACGCGGGGAATTAGAGACCCAGTACTTC.

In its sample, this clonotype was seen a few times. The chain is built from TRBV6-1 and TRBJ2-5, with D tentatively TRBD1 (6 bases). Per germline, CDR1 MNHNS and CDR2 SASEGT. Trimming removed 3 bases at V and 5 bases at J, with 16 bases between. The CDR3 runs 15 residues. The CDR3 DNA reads TGTGCCAGCAGTGAGTTCTGGGGGCATTCGGAGACCCAGTACTTC. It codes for CASSEFWGHSETQYF.

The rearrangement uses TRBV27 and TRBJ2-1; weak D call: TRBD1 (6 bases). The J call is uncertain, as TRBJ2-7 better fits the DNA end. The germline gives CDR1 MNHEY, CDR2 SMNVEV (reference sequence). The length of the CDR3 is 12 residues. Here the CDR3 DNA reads TGTGCCAGCAGCCTGGACAGCTACGAGCAGTACTTC. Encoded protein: CASSLDSYEQYF.

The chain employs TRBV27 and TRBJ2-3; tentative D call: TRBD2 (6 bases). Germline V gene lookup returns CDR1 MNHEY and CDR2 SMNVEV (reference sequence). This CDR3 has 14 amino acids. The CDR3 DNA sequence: TGTGCGGGCAGCTTGGGCGGGGTCACAGATACGCAGTATTTT. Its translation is CAGSLGGVTDTQYF.

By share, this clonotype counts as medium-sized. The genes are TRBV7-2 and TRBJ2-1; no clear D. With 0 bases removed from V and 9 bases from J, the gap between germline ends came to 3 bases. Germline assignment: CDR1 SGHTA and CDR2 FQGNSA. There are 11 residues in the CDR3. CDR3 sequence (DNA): TGTGCCAGCAGCTTAGCGGGTGAGCAGTTCTTC. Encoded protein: CASSLAGEQFF.

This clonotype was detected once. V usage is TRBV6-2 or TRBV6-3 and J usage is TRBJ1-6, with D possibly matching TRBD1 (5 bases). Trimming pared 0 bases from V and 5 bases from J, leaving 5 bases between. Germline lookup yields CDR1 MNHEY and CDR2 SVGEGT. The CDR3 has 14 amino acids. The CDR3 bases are TGTGCCAGCAGTTACTCAGGGGATAATTCACCCCTCCACTTT. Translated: CASSYSGDNSPLHF.

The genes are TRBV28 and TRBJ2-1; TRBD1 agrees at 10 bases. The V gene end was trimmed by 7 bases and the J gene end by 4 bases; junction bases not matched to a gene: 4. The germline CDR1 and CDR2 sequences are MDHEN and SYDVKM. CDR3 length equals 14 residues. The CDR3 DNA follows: TGTGCCAGCACTCGGACAGGGGGATACAATGAGCAGTTCTTC. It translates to CASTRTGGYNEQFF. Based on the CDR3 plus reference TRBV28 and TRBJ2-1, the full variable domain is DVKVTQSSRYLVKRTGEKVFLECVQDMDHENMFWYRQDPGLGLRLIYFSYDVKMKEKGDIPEGYSVSREKKERFSLILESASTNQTSMYLCASTRTGGYNEQFFGPGTRLTVL.

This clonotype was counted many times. The CDR3 here is CASSPTQANYGYTF. Here the CDR3 DNA reads TGCGCCAGCAGCCCCACTCAGGCTAACTATGGCTACACCTTC. The rearrangement uses TRBV4-1 and TRBJ1-2; D is unresolved. Germline V gene sequence: CDR1 MGHRA, CDR2 YSYEKL. The CDR3 has 14 amino acids. V lost 4 bases and J 0 bases, leaving 9 bases between the germline ends.

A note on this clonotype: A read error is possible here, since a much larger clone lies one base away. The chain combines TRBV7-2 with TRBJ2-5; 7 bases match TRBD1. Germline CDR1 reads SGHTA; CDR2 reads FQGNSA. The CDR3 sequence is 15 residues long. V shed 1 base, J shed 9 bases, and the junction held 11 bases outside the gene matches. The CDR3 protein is CASSLVSGQAEAQYF. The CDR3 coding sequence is TGTGCCAGCAGCTTAGTTTCTGGACAGGCTGAGGCCCAGTACTTC.

The chain's CDR3 is CASGLSAKDIQYF. In DNA form, the CDR3 reads TGTGCCAGCGGGCTGAGCGCCAAAGATATTCAGTACTTC. The chain combines TRBV27 with TRBJ2-4; D call uncertain. Germline CDR1 MNHEY, CDR2 SMNVEV (reference sequence). V was shortened by 8 bases and J by 10 bases, with 18 bases between the two germline ends. CDR3 size: 13 residues.

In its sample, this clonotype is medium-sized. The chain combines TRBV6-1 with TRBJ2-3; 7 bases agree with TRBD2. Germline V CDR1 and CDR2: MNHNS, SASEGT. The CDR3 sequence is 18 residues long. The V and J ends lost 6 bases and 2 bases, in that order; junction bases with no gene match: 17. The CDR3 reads CASSLRRTKGGFTDTQYF. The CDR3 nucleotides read TGTGCCAGCAGCCTAAGGAGGACAAAGGGAGGGTTCACAGATACGCAGTATTTT.

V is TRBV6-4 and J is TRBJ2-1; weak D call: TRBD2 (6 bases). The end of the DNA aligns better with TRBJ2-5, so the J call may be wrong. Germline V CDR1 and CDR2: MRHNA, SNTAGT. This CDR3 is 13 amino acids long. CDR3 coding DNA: TGTGCCAGCAGTCCCGGGAGAGGAGAGACCCAGTACTTC. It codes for CASSPGRGETQYF.

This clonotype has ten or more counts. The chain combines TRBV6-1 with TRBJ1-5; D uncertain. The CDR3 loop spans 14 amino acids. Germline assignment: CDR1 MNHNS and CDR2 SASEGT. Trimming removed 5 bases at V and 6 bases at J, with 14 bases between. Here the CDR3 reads CASSLGRGGQPQHF. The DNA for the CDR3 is TGTGCCAGCAGTCTCGGACGGGGAGGTCAGCCCCAGCATTTT.

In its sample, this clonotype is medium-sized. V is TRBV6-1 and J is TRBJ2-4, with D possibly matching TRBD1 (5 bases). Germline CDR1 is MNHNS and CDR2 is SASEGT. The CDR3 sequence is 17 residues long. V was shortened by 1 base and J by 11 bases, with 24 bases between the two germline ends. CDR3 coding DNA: TGTGCCAGCAGTGAAGTACTGCCAGGGCCACAAGAAGGGTTTCAGTACTTC. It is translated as CASSEVLPGPQEGFQYF.

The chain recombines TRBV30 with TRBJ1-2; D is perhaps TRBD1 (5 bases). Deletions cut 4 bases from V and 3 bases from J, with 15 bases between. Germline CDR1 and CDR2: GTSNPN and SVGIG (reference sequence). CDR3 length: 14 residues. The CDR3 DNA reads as TGTGCCTGGACCCGCGGGGGAGACGACTATGGCTACACCTTC. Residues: CAWTRGGDDYGYTF. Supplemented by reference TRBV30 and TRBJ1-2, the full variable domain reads SQTIHQWPATLVQPVGSPLSLECTVEGTSNPNLYWYRQAAGRGLQLLFYSVGIGQISSEVPQNLSASRPQDRQFILSSKKLLLSDSGFYLCAWTRGGDDYGYTFGSGTRLTVV.

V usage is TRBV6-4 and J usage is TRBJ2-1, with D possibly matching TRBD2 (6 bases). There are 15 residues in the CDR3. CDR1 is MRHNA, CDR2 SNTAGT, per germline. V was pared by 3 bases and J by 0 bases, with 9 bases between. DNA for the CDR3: TGTGCCAGCAGTGAACTGGGGGGCTCCTACAATGAGCAGTTCTTC. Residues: CASSELGGSYNEQFF.

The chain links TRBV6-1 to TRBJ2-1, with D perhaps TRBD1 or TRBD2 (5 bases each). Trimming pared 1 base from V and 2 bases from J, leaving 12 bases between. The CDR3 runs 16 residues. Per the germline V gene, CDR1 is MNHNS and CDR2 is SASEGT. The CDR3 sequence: CASSEVQRTTYNEQFF. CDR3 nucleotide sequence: TGTGCCAGCAGTGAAGTTCAGCGGACAACCTACAATGAGCAGTTCTTC.